This T cell receptor (beta chain) appears in the sequencing data of a study of blood T cell repertoires in COVID-19. Study-wide background: Researchers got acute and convalescent COVID-19 samples from the United States, Italy and Spain. PBMCs, B-cell-depleted T cells, or T cells provided the cDNA or gDNA that made up the material.

The CDR3 loop spans 13 amino acids. V lost 3 bases and J lost 7, with 12 bases in between. CDR1 LNHDA and CDR2 SQIVND come from the germline V gene (reference sequence). As processed by the authors: Estimates of nucleated cell counts were drawn from the amplification of reference gene primers. The repertoire was sequenced with immunoSEQ multiplex PCR; TCRdb's copy has only in-frame clones and lacks some. That table supplies the V and J calls and clone size; D and trimming were determined from the DNA. The sample lists over 90,000 clones, around nine tenths occurring once. In its sample, this clone was seen a few times.

This chain links TRBV19 with TRBJ1-2; perhaps TRBD1 as D (6 bases). Sequencing was performed on peripheral blood. The TCR was taken from a man aged 45-60 years with active or convalescent COVID-19. CDR3 in amino acids: CASSMLQGGGYTF. DNA for the CDR3: TGTGCCAGTAGTATGTTACAGGGCGGTGGCTACACCTTC.